The text below deals with one T cell receptor beta chain. The assay was immunoSEQ multiplex PCR, and TCRdb's table has in-frame clones only and misses some. The data contain about 300,000 clones, less than 85% of them singletons. The V end was cut by 10 bases, the J end by 2 bases, with 9 bases between. Germline CDR1 is LNHDA and CDR2 is SQIVND (reference sequence). This CDR3 is 13 amino acids long. This entry is derived from a study of shared clonotypes between healthy human individuals. The gene calls are TRBV19 and TRBJ2-6; D uncertain. This clonotype was obtained from a man aged 30-40 years in good health. Specimen: memory CD4+ T cells sorted from blood. The subset here: CD45RA-negative fraction. The CDR3 DNA follows: TGTGCCACCGCGGTTCCTGGGGCCAACGTCCTGACTTTC. This translates into CATAVPGANVLTF.